This T cell receptor (beta chain) was found in a study of identical twins. The CDR3 runs 13 residues. V dropped 5 bases and J dropped 2 bases, with 10 bases sitting between them. Germline lookup yields CDR1 SGHDN and CDR2 FVKESK. Addition of a universal primer site occurred through template switching, and cDNA carried unique molecular identifiers. TCRdb used MiXCR to reprocess the 5' RACE reads, holding one entry per CDR3 protein. The sample has fewer than 800,000 distinct CDR3 sequences, 7% to 7.5% seen once; the top ten hold around 1.6%. Study observations and caveats: Alpha sequences that were out-of-frame and twin-shared showed an excess of low generation probability. In beta out-of-frame sequences, the excess sharing between twins was weaker.

This clonotype was counted at least ten times. Its cognate antigen is unknown. The data were also submitted as part of a second study, on yellow fever vaccine responses in identical twins.

The receptor was isolated from a woman aged 18-29 years in good health. The rearrangement links TRBV14 to TRBJ2-7; D assignment may be TRBD1 or TRBD2 (5 bases each). Sequencing used PBMCs. CDR3 loop: CASSTGTTYEQYF. In DNA, the CDR3 is TGTGCCAGCAGCACCGGGACCACCTACGAGCAGTACTTC.